This T cell receptor beta chain appears in the sequencing data of a study of T-cell reconstitution after alpha-beta-depleted transplantation in children. This sample's TCRbeta library carried unique molecular identifier barcodes. TCRdb re-analysed the PCR reads in MiXCR, keeping a single row per CDR3 protein. The top ten hold approximately 2% of the sample, which has about 640,000 distinct CDR3 sequences, over 10% seen once. This clonotype was detected ten times or more. Germline trimming cut 2 bases from V and 5 bases from J; bases unmatched to any gene: 7. Looked up from germline, CDR1 is KGHSH and CDR2 is LQKENI. The CDR3 contains 15 residues.

Material: PBMCs, mostly from graft donor cells, obtained 360 days after TCRalphabeta/CD19-depleted stem cell transplant. The rearrangement uses TRBV18 and TRBJ2-7, with TRBD1 matching over 9 bases. The clonotype was recovered from a male patient under 18 who had a stem cell transplant for acute myeloid leukemia, so the T cells may come from the graft donor. The CDR3 DNA reads as TGTGCCAGCTCACCATCGTATCGGGACAGGGACGAGCAGTACTTC. Amino acid sequence: CASSPSYRDRDEQYF.